Shown below are 2 T cell receptor beta chains from a single sample sequenced in a study of blood T cells in healthy people across ages. Through a sample-barcoded 5' primer and a J-beta primer mix, a second PCR was run for about 6 to 12 cycles. TCRdb called the 5' RACE reads again in MiXCR, with one record for every CDR3 protein. The sample records approximately 780,000 distinct CDR3 sequences, roughly 25% being singletons. The sample was also reused in another study, on T cells of mothers and their children.

The source material was blood. Receptor source: a boy aged 5-17 years in good health.

The rearrangement joins TRBV5-6 to TRBJ2-1; maybe TRBD2 (6 bases). The V end lost 5 bases, the J end lost 2 bases, and 17 bases lay between the germline ends. From germline, CDR1 is SGHDT and CDR2 YYEEEE. The CDR3 totals 16 residues. DNA for the CDR3: TGTGCCAGCAGACCTGGACTATCCTTCCCCTACAATGAGCAGTTCTTC. This translates into CASRPGLSFPYNEQFF.

V is TRBV12-3 or TRBV12-4 and J is TRBJ1-5, with no clear D. The CDR3 totals 13 residues. V was clipped by 3 bases and J by 4 bases, with 7 bases between them. The CDR3 nucleotides are TGTGCCAGCAGTTTCGAATTTAATCAGCCCCAGCATTTT. Translation gives CASSFEFNQPQHF.